These 14 T cell receptor beta chains originate from one sample sequenced in a study of control samples from healthy donors and cancer patients. Produced via immunoSEQ multiplex PCR; TCRdb's table is partial and in-frame only. The sample holds approximately 80,000 clones; approximately 91% are singletons and the top ten take around 5.4%. The material sequenced was blood. Every receptor here comes from a woman aged 50 to 60 in good health.

The V and J genes are TRBV5-1 and TRBJ1-2, with a weak D call TRBD1 (5 bases). V was pared by 1 base and J by 0 bases, with 10 bases between. The CDR3 loop spans 15 amino acids. Germline V gene data show CDR1 as SGHRS and CDR2 as YFSETQ. DNA for the CDR3: TGCGCCAGCAGCTTGTCGGGGCCTGCTAACTATGGCTACACCTTC. This encodes CASSLSGPANYGYTF.

In nucleotides, the CDR3 is TGTGCCACCAGTGACCCTGACGGTCAGGCCTACAATGAGCAGTTCTTC. This gives the protein CATSDPDGQAYNEQFF. The chain has TRBV24-1 and TRBJ2-1, with D hard to call. Trimming cost V 4 bases and J 2 bases, with 14 bases left between them. CDR3 length: 16 residues. The V gene's germline CDR1 is KGHDR and CDR2 SFDVKD.

This rearrangement joins TRBV5-4 to TRBJ2-7; TRBD1 matches at 8 bases. CDR1 is SGHNT and CDR2 is YYREEE in the germline V gene (reference sequence). V lost 0 bases to trimming and J lost 4 bases; unmatched junction nucleotides: 3. The CDR3 runs to 14 residues. The CDR3 protein is CASSLGTGKYEQYF. The DNA of the CDR3 is TGTGCCAGCAGCTTGGGGACAGGGAAGTACGAGCAGTACTTC.

The V call is TRBV25-1, the J call TRBJ1-2, with TRBD1 identical over 7 bases. This CDR3 has 14 amino acids. Germline CDR1 MGHDK, CDR2 SYGVNS. J gave up 8 bases and V 2 bases, and 8 bases lay outside the gene matches. DNA of the CDR3: TGTGCCAGCAGTGAAGACAGGGCTCCTGGCGGCTACACCTTC. It specifies CASSEDRAPGGYTF.

The CDR3 here is CASSQDRGGDYNSPLHF. CDR3 nucleotide sequence: TGCGCCAGCAGCCAAGATCGAGGGGGCGATTATAATTCACCCCTCCACTTT. The chain combines TRBV4-1 with TRBJ1-6, with TRBD1 identical over 7 bases. The trim removed 0 bases at V and 4 bases at J, leaving 6 bases unmatched. This CDR3 is built from 17 residues. The germline gives CDR1 MGHRA, CDR2 YSYEKL.

This clone appeared a single time. The chain couples TRBV6-1 to TRBJ1-3; possibly TRBD1 for D (5 bases). Germline-derived CDR1 and CDR2 are MNHNS and SASEGT. The CDR3 length is 17 residues. V lost 2 bases and J 0 bases, leaving 14 bases between the germline ends. CDR3 sequence: CASSERGTEFSGNTIYF. The DNA of the CDR3 is TGTGCCAGCAGTGAAAGGGGTACCGAATTCTCTGGAAACACCATATATTTT.

CDR3: CATSDGAGALQPQHF. The DNA for the CDR3 is TGTGCCACCAGTGATGGTGCCGGGGCCTTGCAGCCCCAGCATTTT. The chain uses TRBV24-1 and TRBJ1-5, with D possibly matching TRBD1 (5 bases). V shed 3 bases and J shed 7 bases, with 15 bases lying between them. This CDR3 contains 15 residues. Germline CDR1 KGHDR, CDR2 SFDVKD.

This chain connects TRBV5-4 to TRBJ1-6; 10 positions match TRBD1. The J segment lost 9 bases and the V segment lost 3 bases, leaving 12 bases of the junction unmatched. The CDR3 length is 17 residues. CDR1 is SGHNT and CDR2 is YYREEE in the germline V gene (reference sequence). This chain's CDR3 is CASSSRTGGLLSSPLHF. The DNA of the CDR3 is TGTGCCAGCAGCTCCCGGACAGGGGGACTTCTTAGTTCACCCCTCCACTTT.

This chain joins TRBV6-5 and TRBJ1-2, with D possibly TRBD1 on 5 matching bases. Per germline, CDR1 MNHEY and CDR2 SVGAGI. Trimming cost V 2 bases and J 7 bases, with 5 bases left between them. This CDR3 is 11 amino acids long. The CDR3 DNA reads TGTGCCAGCAGTTACGGGGGTGGCTACACCTTC. This gives the protein CASSYGGGYTF.

This rearrangement joins TRBV5-1 to TRBJ2-7; 10 bases match TRBD1. The germline V gene encodes CDR1 SGHRS and CDR2 YFSETQ. This CDR3 is 15 amino acids long. The V gene end was trimmed by 4 bases and the J gene end by 6 bases; junction bases not matched to a gene: 10. The CDR3 DNA sequence: TGCGCCAGCAGCCCAGGGACAGGGGCCTTTGGCGAGCAGTACTTC. This codes for CASSPGTGAFGEQYF. The whole variable domain, filled in from reference TRBV5-1 and TRBJ2-7, reads KAGVTQTPRYLIKTRGQQVTLSCSPISGHRSVSWYQQTPGQGLQFLFEYFSETQRNKGNFPGRFSGRQFSNSRSEMNVSTLELGDSALYLCASSPGTGAFGEQYFGPGTRLTVT.

The chain joins TRBV3-1 (or the pseudogene TRBV3-2) to TRBJ2-3; no reliable D call. The germline V gene has CDR1 LGHDT and CDR2 YNNKEL (reference sequence). V lost 1 base and J lost 6, with 11 bases in between. The CDR3 extends over 14 amino acids. For the CDR3, the DNA is TGTGCCAGCAGCCAAGCCCCTTATAAGGATACGCAGTATTTT. Amino acids: CASSQAPYKDTQYF.

V and J are TRBV18 and TRBJ1-2; the D is unclear. CDR3 length equals 13 residues. V lost 2 bases to trimming and J lost 8 bases, with 12 bases between them. Germline V gene sequence: CDR1 KGHSH, CDR2 LQKENI. CDR3 nucleotide sequence: TGTGCCAGCTCACCAGGGCCCAGTCAGGGCTACACCTTC. This gives the protein CASSPGPSQGYTF.

The rearrangement uses TRBV11-3 and TRBJ1-2; D is unresolved. The germline CDR1 and CDR2 sequences are SGHNT and YENEEA. Trimming stripped 0 bases from V and 4 bases from J, with 6 bases between. This CDR3 comprises 13 residues. The CDR3 reads CASSLDGSYGYTF. In nucleotides, the CDR3 is TGTGCCAGCAGCTTAGACGGCTCCTATGGCTACACCTTC. The full variable domain, its missing parts supplied by reference TRBV11-3 and TRBJ1-2, is EAGVVQSPRYKIIEKKQPVAFWCNPISGHNTLYWYLQNLGQGPELLIRYENEEAVDDSQLPKDRFSAERLKGVDSTLKIQPAELGDSAVYLCASSLDGSYGYTFGSGTRLTVV.

The J gene is TRBJ2-7, the V gene TRBV30, with TRBD2 identical over 8 bases. The ends lost 0 bases at V and 3 bases at J; junction bases unmatched: 7. Germline V gene lookup returns CDR1 GTSNPN and CDR2 SVGIG (reference sequence). The CDR3 length is 15 residues. The CDR3 DNA reads as TGTGCCTGGAGTGTAAAGCGGGGGCTCCGCTACGAGCAGTACTTC. This sequence encodes CAWSVKRGLRYEQYF.